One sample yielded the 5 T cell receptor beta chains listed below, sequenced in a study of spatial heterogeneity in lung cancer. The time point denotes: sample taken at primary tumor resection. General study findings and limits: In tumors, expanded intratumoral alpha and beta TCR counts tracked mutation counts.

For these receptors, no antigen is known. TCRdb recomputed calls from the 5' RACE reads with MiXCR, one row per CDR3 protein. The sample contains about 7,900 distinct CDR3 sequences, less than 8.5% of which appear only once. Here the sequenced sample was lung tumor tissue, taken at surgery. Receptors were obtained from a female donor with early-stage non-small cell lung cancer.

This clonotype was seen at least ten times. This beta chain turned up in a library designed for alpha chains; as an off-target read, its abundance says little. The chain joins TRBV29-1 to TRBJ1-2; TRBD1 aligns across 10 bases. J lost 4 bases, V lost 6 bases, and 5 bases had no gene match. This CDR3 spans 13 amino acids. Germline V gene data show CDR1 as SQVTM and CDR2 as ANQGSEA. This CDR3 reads CSVATGGFYGYTF. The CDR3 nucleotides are TGCAGCGTAGCGACAGGGGGCTTCTATGGCTACACCTTC.

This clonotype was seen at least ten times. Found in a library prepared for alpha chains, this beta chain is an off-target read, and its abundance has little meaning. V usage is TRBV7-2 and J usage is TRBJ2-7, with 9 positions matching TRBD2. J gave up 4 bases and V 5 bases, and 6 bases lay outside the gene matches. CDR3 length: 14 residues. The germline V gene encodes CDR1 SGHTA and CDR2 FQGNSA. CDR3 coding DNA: TGTGCCAGCAGCGGACTAGCGATAACGTACGAGCAGTACTTC. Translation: CASSGLAITYEQYF.

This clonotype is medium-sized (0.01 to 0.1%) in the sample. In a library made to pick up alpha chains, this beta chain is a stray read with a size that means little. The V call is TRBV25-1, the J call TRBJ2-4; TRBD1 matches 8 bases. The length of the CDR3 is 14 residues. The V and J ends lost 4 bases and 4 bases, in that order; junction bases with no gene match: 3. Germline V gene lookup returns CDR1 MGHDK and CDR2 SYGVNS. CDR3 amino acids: CASSGRTGKNIQYF. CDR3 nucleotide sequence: TGTGCCAGCAGTGGTAGGACAGGGAAAAACATTCAGTACTTC.

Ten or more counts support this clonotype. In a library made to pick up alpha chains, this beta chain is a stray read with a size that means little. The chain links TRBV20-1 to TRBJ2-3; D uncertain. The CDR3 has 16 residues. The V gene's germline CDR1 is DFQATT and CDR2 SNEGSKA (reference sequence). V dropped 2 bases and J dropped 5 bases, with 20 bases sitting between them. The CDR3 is CSARYNPRLLRDTQYF. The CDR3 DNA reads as TGCAGTGCTAGATACAACCCTAGACTTCTTAGAGATACGCAGTATTTT.

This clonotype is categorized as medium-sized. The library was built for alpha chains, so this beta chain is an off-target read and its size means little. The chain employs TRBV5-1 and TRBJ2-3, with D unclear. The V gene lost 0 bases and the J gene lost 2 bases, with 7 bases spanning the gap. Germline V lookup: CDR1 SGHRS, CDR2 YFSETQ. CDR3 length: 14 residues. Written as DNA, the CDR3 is TGCGCCAGCAGCTTGGGAGGCTACACAGATACGCAGTATTTT. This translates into CASSLGGYTDTQYF. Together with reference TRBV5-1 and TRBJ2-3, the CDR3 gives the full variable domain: KAGVTQTPRYLIKTRGQQVTLSCSPISGHRSVSWYQQTPGQGLQFLFEYFSETQRNKGNFPGRFSGRQFSNSRSEMNVSTLELGDSALYLCASSLGGYTDTQYFGPGTRLTVL.